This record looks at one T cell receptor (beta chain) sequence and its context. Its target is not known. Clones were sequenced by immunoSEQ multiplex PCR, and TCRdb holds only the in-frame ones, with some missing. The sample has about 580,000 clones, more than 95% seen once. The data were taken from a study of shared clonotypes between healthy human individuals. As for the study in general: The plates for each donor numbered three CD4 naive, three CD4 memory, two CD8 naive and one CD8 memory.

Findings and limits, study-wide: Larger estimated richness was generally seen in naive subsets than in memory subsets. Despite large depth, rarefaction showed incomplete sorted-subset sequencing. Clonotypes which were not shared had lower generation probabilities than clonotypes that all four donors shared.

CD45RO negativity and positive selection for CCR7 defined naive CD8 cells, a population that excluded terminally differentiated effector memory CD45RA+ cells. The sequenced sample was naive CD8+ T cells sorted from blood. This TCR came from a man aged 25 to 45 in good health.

The CDR3 sequence: CASSTGRGTYEQYF. CDR3 in DNA: TGCGCCAGCTCCACCGGGCGCGGGACTTACGAGCAGTACTTC. The genes are TRBV4-3 and TRBJ2-7; D is perhaps TRBD2 (6 bases). There are 14 residues in the CDR3. V lost 8 bases and J lost 4, with 18 bases in between. The germline CDR1 and CDR2 sequences are LGHNA and YSLEER.